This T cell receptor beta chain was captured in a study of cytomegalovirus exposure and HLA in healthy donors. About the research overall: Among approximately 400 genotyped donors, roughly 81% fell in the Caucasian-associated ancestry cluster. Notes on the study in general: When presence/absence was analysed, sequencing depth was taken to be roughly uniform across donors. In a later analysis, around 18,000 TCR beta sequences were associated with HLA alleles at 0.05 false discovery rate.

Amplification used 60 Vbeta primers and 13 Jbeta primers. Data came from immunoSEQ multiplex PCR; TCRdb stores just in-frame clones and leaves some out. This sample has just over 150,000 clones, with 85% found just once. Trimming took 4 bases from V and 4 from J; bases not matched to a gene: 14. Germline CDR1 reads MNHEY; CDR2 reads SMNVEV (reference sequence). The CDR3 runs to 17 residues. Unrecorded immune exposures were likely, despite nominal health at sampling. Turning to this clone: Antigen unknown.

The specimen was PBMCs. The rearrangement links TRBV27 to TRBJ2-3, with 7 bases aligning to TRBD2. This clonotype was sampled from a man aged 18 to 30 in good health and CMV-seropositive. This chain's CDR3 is CASSSYAKLGGADTQYF. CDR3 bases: TGTGCCAGCAGTTCATACGCCAAACTTGGGGGGGCAGATACGCAGTATTTT.